This T cell receptor beta chain was captured by sequencing in a study of T cell responses to AZD1222 COVID-19 vaccine. This CDR3 has 14 residues. Looked up from germline, CDR1 is SEHNR and CDR2 is FQNEAQ (reference sequence). Trimming shortened V by 1 base and J by 7 bases, and 13 bases separated the two germline ends. Study-level points and caveats: Vaccine-associated CD4 TCRs ranged over spike, dominating at 160-218 and 743-854.

The table came from immunoSEQ multiplex PCR; TCRdb's copy has only in-frame clones and leaves some out. The data contain approximately 110,000 clones, 87% of them singletons. With regard to this clone: No antigen is known for it.

Pooled samples include second doses given at about 4 or 12 weeks. The V and J genes are TRBV7-9 and TRBJ1-2; D may be TRBD1 (6 bases). The sequence was collected from an adult who received the AZD1222 COVID-19 vaccine. The specimen comprised peripheral blood, sampled 28 days after the second AZD1222 dose. CDR3 DNA sequence: TGTGCCAGCAGCTTAGACAGGGTTGAGGCTGGCTACACCTTC. It encodes CASSLDRVEAGYTF.